The 27 T cell receptor beta chains in this list originate from one sample, sequenced in a study of T cells in Graves' hyperthyroidism and ophthalmopathy. RNA transcripts served as the template for amplifying TCR beta CDR3 regions. HTBI primers were employed in a first-round RT-PCR of the TCR CDR3. TCRdb ran MiXCR on the multiplex PCR reads and lists one entry per CDR3 protein. In the table there are over 150,000 distinct CDR3 sequences, less than 20% of which are singletons. The material sequenced was blood. These TCRs come from a woman aged 45 to 65 with Graves' hyperthyroidism.

The CDR3 region is CASSESKQGAIYGYTF. In DNA form, the CDR3 reads TGTGCCAGCAGTGAAAGTAAACAGGGGGCCATCTATGGCTACACCTTC. The V gene is TRBV6-1, the J gene TRBJ1-2, with TRBD1 identical over 9 bases. The CDR3 length is 16 residues. CDR1 and CDR2 (germline): MNHNS, SASEGT. The V segment lost 2 bases and the J segment 4 bases; nucleotides outside the gene matches: 8.

This clonotype was observed at least ten times. The chain joins TRBV6-2 or TRBV6-3 to TRBJ2-1; TRBD1 agrees at 7 bases. Per the germline V gene, CDR1 is MNHEY and CDR2 is SVGEGT. The V gene end was trimmed by 0 bases and the J gene end by 1 base; junction bases not matched to a gene: 3. The CDR3 spans 16 residues. The CDR3 loop is CASSYSQGVSYNEQFF. CDR3 sequence (DNA): TGTGCCAGCAGTTACTCCCAGGGGGTATCCTACAATGAGCAGTTCTTC.

This clonotype was observed at least ten times. The J gene is TRBJ1-1, the V gene TRBV18, with D uncertain. Germline V gene data show CDR1 as KGHSH and CDR2 as LQKENI. There are 14 residues in the CDR3. V was trimmed by 0 bases and J by 3 bases, leaving 8 bases between them. The CDR3 sequence: CASSPPGWDTEAFF. DNA of the CDR3: TGTGCCAGCTCACCACCTGGATGGGACACTGAAGCTTTCTTT.

The J gene is TRBJ1-2, the V gene TRBV12-3 or TRBV12-4; 10 bases are a match to TRBD1. Trimming at V came to 6 bases and at J to 5 bases, leaving 9 bases not matched to a gene. The CDR3 runs to 15 residues. CDR3 bases: TGTGCCAGCAGCCCGGGACAGGGGACTCCATATGGCTACACCTTC. Translated, it gives CASSPGQGTPYGYTF.

V usage is TRBV5-1 and J usage is TRBJ1-1; TRBD1 matches 7 bases. This CDR3 is 16 amino acids long. The V and J ends lost 0 bases and 5 bases, in that order; junction bases with no gene match: 10. CDR1 is SGHRS, CDR2 YFSETQ, per germline. CDR3 DNA sequence: TGCGCCAGCAGCTTGGAGCCAGGGGGGGCTAAGACTGAAGCTTTCTTT. Translated: CASSLEPGGAKTEAFF.

The genes are TRBV20-1 and TRBJ1-1; maybe TRBD1 (6 bases). The CDR3 contains 14 residues. Trimming stripped 3 bases from V and 1 base from J, with 12 bases between. CDR1 is DFQATT and CDR2 is SNEGSKA in the germline V gene (reference sequence). CDR3 DNA sequence: TGCAGTGCTAGGGGTGGGGGGCCGAACACTGAAGCTTTCTTT. It codes for CSARGGGPNTEAFF.

This clonotype has a count of ten or more. The chain carries TRBV11-3 and TRBJ2-3; 12 bases align to TRBD2. With V trimmed by 8 bases and J by 5 bases, 5 bases remained unmatched. The CDR3 runs 14 residues. Germline assignment: CDR1 SGHNT and CDR2 YENEEA. Here the CDR3 reads CASGSTSGRDTQYF. CDR3 sequence (DNA): TGTGCCAGCGGATCGACTAGCGGGAGAGATACGCAGTATTTT. The complete variable domain, with remaining parts taken from reference TRBV11-3 and TRBJ2-3, reads EAGVVQSPRYKIIEKKQPVAFWCNPISGHNTLYWYLQNLGQGPELLIRYENEEAVDDSQLPKDRFSAERLKGVDSTLKIQPAELGDSAVYLCASGSTSGRDTQYFGPGTRLTVL.

Only a few counts were recorded for this clonotype. The chain is built from TRBV28 and TRBJ2-3; 9 bases map to TRBD1. V lost 3 bases and J lost 4; bases outside the gene matches: 8. Germline loops: CDR1 MDHEN, CDR2 SYDVKM. The CDR3 is 16 residues long. This CDR3 reads CASSLRDRVASDTQYF. In DNA, the CDR3 is TGTGCCAGCAGTTTGAGGGACAGGGTTGCTTCAGATACGCAGTATTTT.

The V gene is TRBV6-5, the J gene TRBJ2-3; TRBD2 matches 7 bases. Trimming took 0 bases from V and 2 from J; bases not matched to a gene: 14. CDR3 length equals 19 residues. Germline CDR1 reads MNHEY; CDR2 reads SVGAGI. CDR3 in amino acids: CASSYSEPGLVFDTDTQYF. In DNA form, the CDR3 reads TGTGCCAGCAGTTACTCGGAGCCCGGACTAGTTTTTGACACAGATACGCAGTATTTT.

The gene calls are TRBV28 and TRBJ1-1; 7 bases match TRBD1. Unmatched junction bases numbered 5, after V lost 4 bases and J lost 3 bases. The germline V gene has CDR1 MDHEN and CDR2 SYDVKM. This CDR3 has 14 residues. Written as DNA, the CDR3 is TGTGCCAGCAGTTGGGACAGAGAGGACACTGAAGCTTTCTTT. Translating it yields CASSWDREDTEAFF.

This clonotype was observed at least ten times. J is TRBJ2-1 and V is TRBV5-1, with 15 bases that match TRBD2. The CDR3 is 15 residues long. V trimming: 7 bases; J trimming: 7 bases; junction bases outside the gene matches: 6. Per germline, CDR1 SGHRS and CDR2 YFSETQ. CDR3 sequence: CASYSGLAGGNEQFF. The CDR3 DNA is TGCGCCAGCTACTCCGGACTAGCGGGAGGGAATGAGCAGTTCTTC. Full variable domain (outside the CDR3, taken from reference TRBV5-1 and TRBJ2-1): KAGVTQTPRYLIKTRGQQVTLSCSPISGHRSVSWYQQTPGQGLQFLFEYFSETQRNKGNFPGRFSGRQFSNSRSEMNVSTLELGDSALYLCASYSGLAGGNEQFFGPGTRLTVL.

This clonotype was counted many times. V is TRBV7-9 and J is TRBJ1-1; no clear D. The CDR3 sequence is 13 residues long. Between the trimmed V and J ends, which lost 4 bases and 6 bases, there was a span of 12 bases. The germline V gene encodes CDR1 SEHNR and CDR2 FQNEAQ (reference sequence). As DNA, the CDR3 is TGTGCCAGCAGCTCAGTATCTGGCGCTGAAGCTTTCTTT. This translates into CASSSVSGAEAFF.

This clonotype was counted a few times. V is TRBV19 and J is TRBJ1-5; 7 nucleotides match TRBD1. Germline V gene data show CDR1 as LNHDA and CDR2 as SQIVND (reference sequence). The CDR3 covers 13 residues. The ends lost 4 bases at V and 9 bases at J; junction bases unmatched: 6. CDR3 protein: CASSTQTGRPQHF. The CDR3 DNA sequence: TGTGCCAGTAGTACCCAGACAGGGAGGCCCCAGCATTTT.

V is TRBV6-2 or TRBV6-3 and J is TRBJ1-2; TRBD1 is a possible D gene (5 bases). V gave up 4 bases and J gave up 3 bases, with 9 bases separating them. The CDR3 has 13 residues. Germline V CDR1 and CDR2: MNHEY, SVGEGT. The CDR3 nucleotides are TGTGCCAGCAGTTCCTCGGGGGACTATGGCTACACCTTC. Its protein product is CASSSSGDYGYTF.

The chain couples TRBV18 to TRBJ2-7, with 8 positions matching TRBD2. The CDR3 has 16 residues. CDR1 is KGHSH and CDR2 is LQKENI in the germline V gene. The junction had 8 bases not matched to a gene; V was cut back by 0 bases and J by 4 bases. This CDR3 is CASSPPRAGVAYEQYF. The CDR3 coding sequence is TGTGCCAGCTCACCACCTAGAGCGGGAGTAGCGTACGAGCAGTACTTC.

This clonotype was recorded many times. The V gene is TRBV7-3, the J gene TRBJ1-2, with D possibly matching TRBD1 (6 bases). Trimming took 4 bases from V and 3 from J, leaving 9 bases between them. Germline CDR1 reads SGHTA; CDR2 reads FQGTGA. CDR3 size: 13 residues. CDR3 DNA: TGTGCCAGCAGCTCCAGGACAGACTATGGCTACACCTTC. As protein: CASSSRTDYGYTF.

This clonotype was picked up many times. The CDR3 loop is CASARWGGELFF. The DNA of the CDR3 is TGTGCCAGTGCCAGGTGGGGCGGGGAGCTGTTTTTT. The genes are TRBV27 and TRBJ2-2; D not certain. Germline CDR1 and CDR2: MNHEY and SMNVEV (reference sequence). Between the trimmed V and J ends, which lost 9 bases and 7 bases, there was a span of 12 bases. This CDR3 has 12 residues.

The table lists this clonotype with many counts. The rearrangement links TRBV30 to TRBJ2-7; D gene uncertain. Between the trimmed V and J ends, which lost 0 bases and 7 bases, there was a span of 10 bases. The CDR3 has 12 amino acids. CDR1 and CDR2 from the germline V gene are GTSNPN and SVGIG (reference sequence). CDR3 DNA: TGTGCCTGGAGTGTAGGTCTATCAGAGCAGTACTTC. It is translated as CAWSVGLSEQYF.

This clonotype appeared many times. The CDR3 protein is CASSLDSGYSYEQYF. The CDR3 DNA sequence: TGCGCCAGCAGCTTGGACAGCGGGTACTCCTACGAGCAGTACTTC. V gene TRBV5-1 combines with J gene TRBJ2-7; maybe TRBD2 (6 bases). This CDR3 is built from 15 residues. Germline V CDR1 and CDR2: SGHRS, YFSETQ. Trimming pared 0 bases from V and 0 bases from J, leaving 10 bases between.

This clonotype was observed a few times. The genes are TRBV5-1 and TRBJ2-1; the match to TRBD2 covers 13 bases. The CDR3 is 18 amino acids. CDR1 and CDR2 (germline): SGHRS, YFSETQ. Losses at the gene ends were 4 bases for V and 5 bases for J; bases not matched to a gene: 12. The CDR3 reads CASSLPWTSGRSHNEQFF. The CDR3 DNA reads as TGCGCCAGCAGCCTACCTTGGACTAGCGGGAGATCCCACAATGAGCAGTTCTTC.

This clonotype has ten or more counts. The V call is TRBV7-9, the J call TRBJ2-1, with D possibly called TRBD1 or TRBD2 (5 bases each). The V and J ends lost 5 bases and 5 bases respectively, with 10 bases between them. The germline V gene has CDR1 SEHNR and CDR2 FQNEAQ (reference sequence). This CDR3 has 13 residues. For the CDR3, the DNA is TGTGCCAGCAGCCGGGGACGGGACAATGAGCAGTTCTTC. Its protein is CASSRGRDNEQFF.

This clonotype was detected ten times or more. This chain links TRBV3-1 with TRBJ1-5; no definite D call. Between the trimmed V and J ends, which lost 5 bases and 0 bases, there was a span of 11 bases. Germline values: CDR1 LGHDT, CDR2 YNNKEL (reference sequence). This CDR3 has 15 residues. The CDR3: CASSSGVNSNQPQHF. The CDR3 DNA follows: TGTGCCAGCAGCTCCGGAGTGAATAGCAATCAGCCCCAGCATTTT.

Ten or more counts support this clonotype. The CDR3 nucleotides read TGTGCCAGCAGCTCACGGGCCTCTGGAAACACCATATATTTT. Residues: CASSSRASGNTIYF. This rearrangement joins TRBV7-6 to TRBJ1-3, with D uncertain. The germline V and J ends were trimmed by 4 bases and 0 bases, with 7 bases remaining between them. The length of the CDR3 is 14 residues. The germline CDR1 and CDR2 sequences are SGHVS and FNYEAQ. Complete variable domain (other parts from reference TRBV7-6 and TRBJ1-3): GAGVSQSPRYKVTKRGQDVALRCDPISGHVSLYWYRQALGQGPEFLTYFNYEAQQDKSGLPNDRFSAERPEGSISTLTIQRTEQRDSAMYRCASSSRASGNTIYFGEGSWLTVV.

The chain employs TRBV28 and TRBJ1-1; no reliable D call. V shed 8 bases and J shed 1 base, with 11 bases lying between them. The CDR3 consists of 13 residues. Germline assignment: CDR1 MDHEN and CDR2 SYDVKM. CDR3 in amino acids: CASVASSNTEAFF. The CDR3, as DNA: TGTGCCAGCGTCGCCAGCTCGAACACTGAAGCTTTCTTT.

In its sample, this clonotype was seen many times. The rearrangement uses TRBV20-1 and TRBJ2-5, with 9 bases fitting TRBD1. The CDR3 sequence is 13 residues long. From germline, CDR1 is DFQATT and CDR2 SNEGSKA (reference sequence). J lost 5 bases, V lost 6 bases, and 7 bases had no gene match. CDR3 coding DNA: TGCAGTGCAGACGGGACAGGGCGGGAGACCCAGTACTTC. Translated: CSADGTGRETQYF.

At least ten counts were recorded for this clonotype. The gene calls are TRBV29-1 and TRBJ1-1, with D perhaps TRBD1 (5 bases). This CDR3 comprises 14 residues. The germline V and J ends were trimmed by 6 bases and 1 base, with 15 bases remaining between them. In germline, CDR1 is SQVTM, CDR2 ANQGSEA. The DNA of the CDR3 is TGCAGCGTGGGGACGATATCGGGGAACACTGAAGCTTTCTTT. Its protein product is CSVGTISGNTEAFF.

The V and J genes are TRBV6-1 and TRBJ2-7; weak D call: TRBD1 (5 bases). This CDR3 has 13 amino acids. Looked up from germline, CDR1 is MNHNS and CDR2 is SASEGT. Deletions cut 6 bases from V and 7 bases from J, with 16 bases between. CDR3: CASSRTPLGEQYF. The DNA for the CDR3 is TGTGCCAGCAGCCGGACACCTCTTGGGGAGCAGTACTTC.